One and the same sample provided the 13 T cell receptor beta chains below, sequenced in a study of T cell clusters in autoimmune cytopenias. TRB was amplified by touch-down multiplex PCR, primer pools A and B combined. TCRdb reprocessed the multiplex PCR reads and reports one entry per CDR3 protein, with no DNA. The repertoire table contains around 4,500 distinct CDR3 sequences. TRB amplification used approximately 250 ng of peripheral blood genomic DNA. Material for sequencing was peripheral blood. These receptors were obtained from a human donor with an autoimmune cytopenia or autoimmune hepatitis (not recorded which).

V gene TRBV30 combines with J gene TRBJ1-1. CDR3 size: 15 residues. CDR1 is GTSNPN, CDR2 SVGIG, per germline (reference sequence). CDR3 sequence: CAWTPTGTYEAEAFF.

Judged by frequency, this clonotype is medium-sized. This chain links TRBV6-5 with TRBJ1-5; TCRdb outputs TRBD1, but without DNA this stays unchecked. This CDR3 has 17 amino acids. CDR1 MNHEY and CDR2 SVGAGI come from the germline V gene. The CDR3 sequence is CASSYAILGQRNQPQHF.

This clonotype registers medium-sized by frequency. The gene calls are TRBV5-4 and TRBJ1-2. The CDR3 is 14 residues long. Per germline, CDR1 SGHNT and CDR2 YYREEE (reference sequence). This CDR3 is CASSLWGRDYGYTF.

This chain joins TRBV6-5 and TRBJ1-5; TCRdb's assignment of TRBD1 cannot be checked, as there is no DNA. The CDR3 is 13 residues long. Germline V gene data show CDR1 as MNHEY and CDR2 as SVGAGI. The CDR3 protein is CASSWGLNQPQHF.

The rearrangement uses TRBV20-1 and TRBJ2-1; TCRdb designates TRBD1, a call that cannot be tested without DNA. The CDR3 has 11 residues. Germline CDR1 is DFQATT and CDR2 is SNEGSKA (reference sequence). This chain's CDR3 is CSAGQGNEQFF.

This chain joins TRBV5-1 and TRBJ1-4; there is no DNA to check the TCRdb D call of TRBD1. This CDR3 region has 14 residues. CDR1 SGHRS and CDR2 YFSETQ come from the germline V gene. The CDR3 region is CASSLVGASEKLFF.

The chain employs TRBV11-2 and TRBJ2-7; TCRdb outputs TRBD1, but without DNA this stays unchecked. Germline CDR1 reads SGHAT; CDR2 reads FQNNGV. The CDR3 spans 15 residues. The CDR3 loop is CASSLPGLGAYEQYF.

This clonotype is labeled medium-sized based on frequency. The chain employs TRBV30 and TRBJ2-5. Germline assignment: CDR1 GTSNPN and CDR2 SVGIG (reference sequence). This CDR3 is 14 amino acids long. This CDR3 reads CAWSVVGTMETQYF.

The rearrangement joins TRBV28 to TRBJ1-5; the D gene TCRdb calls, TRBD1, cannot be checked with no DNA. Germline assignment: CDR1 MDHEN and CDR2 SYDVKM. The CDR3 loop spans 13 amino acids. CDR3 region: CASRPGLHQPQHF.

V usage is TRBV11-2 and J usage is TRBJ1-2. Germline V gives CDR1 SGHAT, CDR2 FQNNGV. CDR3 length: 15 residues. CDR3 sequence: CASSPKFPATGGYTF.

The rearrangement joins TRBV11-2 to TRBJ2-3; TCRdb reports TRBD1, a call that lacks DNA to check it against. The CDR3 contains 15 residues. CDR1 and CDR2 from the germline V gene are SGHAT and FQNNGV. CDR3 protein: CASSSRTDSTDTQYF.

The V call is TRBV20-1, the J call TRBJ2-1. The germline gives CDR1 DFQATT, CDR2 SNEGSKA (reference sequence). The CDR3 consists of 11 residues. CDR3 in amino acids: CSARLLIEQFF.

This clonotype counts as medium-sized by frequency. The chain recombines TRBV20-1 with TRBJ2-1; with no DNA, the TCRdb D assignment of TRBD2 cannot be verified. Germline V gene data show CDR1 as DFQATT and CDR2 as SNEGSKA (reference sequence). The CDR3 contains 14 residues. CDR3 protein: CSAHPGLAFNEQFF.